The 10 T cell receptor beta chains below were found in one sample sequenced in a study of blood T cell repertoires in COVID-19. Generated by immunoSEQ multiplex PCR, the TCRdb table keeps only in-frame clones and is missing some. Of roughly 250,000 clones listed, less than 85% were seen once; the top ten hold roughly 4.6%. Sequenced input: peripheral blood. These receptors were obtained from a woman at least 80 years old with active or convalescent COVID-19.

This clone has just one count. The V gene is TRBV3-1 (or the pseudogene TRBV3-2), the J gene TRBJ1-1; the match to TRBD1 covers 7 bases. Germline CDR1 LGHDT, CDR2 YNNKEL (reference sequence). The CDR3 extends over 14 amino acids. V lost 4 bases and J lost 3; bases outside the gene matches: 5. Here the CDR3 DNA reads TGTGCCAGCAGCCTACAGGGGCACGACACTGAAGCTTTCTTT. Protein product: CASSLQGHDTEAFF.

CDR3 nucleotide sequence: TGTGCCATCCGGGAAACTCGGACAGGCGGATCTGGAAACACCATATATTTT. Amino acids: CAIRETRTGGSGNTIYF. The rearrangement uses TRBV10-3 and TRBJ1-3; 7 bases are shared with TRBD1. CDR3 length: 17 amino acids. Germline trimming cut 8 bases from V and 1 base from J; bases unmatched to any gene: 14. CDR1 ENHRY and CDR2 SYGVKD come from the germline V gene.

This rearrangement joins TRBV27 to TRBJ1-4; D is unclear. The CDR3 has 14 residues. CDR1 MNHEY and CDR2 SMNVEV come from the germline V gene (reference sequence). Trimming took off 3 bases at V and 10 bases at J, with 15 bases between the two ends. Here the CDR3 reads CASSLADGLGKLFF. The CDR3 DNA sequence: TGTGCCAGCAGTTTGGCGGATGGACTTGGAAAACTGTTTTTT.

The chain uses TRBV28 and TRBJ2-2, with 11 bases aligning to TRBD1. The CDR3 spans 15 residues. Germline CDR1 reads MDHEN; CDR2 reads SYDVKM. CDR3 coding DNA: TGTGTCACGCAAGGGACAGGGGGTTATACCGGGGAGCTGTTTTTT. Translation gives CVTQGTGGYTGELFF.

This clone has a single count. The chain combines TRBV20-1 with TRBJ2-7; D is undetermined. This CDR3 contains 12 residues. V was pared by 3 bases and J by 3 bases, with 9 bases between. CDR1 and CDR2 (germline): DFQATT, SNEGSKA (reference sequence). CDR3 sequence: CSASVSVYEQYF. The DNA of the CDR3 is TGCAGTGCTAGTGTTTCAGTCTACGAGCAGTACTTC.

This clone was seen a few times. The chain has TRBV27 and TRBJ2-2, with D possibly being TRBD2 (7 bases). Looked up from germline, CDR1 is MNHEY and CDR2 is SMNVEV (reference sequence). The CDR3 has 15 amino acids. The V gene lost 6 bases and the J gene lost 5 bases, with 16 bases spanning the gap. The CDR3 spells CASSLGGTTTGELFF. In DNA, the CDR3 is TGTGCCAGCAGCTTGGGAGGGACAACAACCGGGGAGCTGTTTTTT.

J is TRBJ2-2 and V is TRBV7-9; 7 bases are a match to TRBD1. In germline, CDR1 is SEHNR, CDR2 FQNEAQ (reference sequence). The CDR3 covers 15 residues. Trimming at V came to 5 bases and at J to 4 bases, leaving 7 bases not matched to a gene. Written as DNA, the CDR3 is TGTGCCAGCAGCCTCAGACAGGGTAGCACCGGGGAGCTGTTTTTT. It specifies CASSLRQGSTGELFF.

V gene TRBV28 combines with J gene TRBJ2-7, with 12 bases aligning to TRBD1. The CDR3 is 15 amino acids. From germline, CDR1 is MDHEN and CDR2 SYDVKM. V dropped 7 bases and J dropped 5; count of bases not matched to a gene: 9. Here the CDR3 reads CASTLPGQGANEQYF. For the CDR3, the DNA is TGTGCCAGCACCCTGCCGGGACAGGGGGCCAACGAGCAGTACTTC.

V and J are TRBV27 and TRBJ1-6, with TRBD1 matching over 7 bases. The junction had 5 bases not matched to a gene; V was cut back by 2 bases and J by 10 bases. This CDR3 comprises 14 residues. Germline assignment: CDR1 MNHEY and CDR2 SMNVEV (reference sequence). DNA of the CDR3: TGTGCCAGCAGTTTAAACAGGGGAGGCTCACCCCTCCACTTT. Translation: CASSLNRGGSPLHF.

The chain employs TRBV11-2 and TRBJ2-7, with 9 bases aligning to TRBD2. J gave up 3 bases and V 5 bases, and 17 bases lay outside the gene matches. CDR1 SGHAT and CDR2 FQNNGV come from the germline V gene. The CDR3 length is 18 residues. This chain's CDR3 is CASSPLFGGGGHDYEQYF. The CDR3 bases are TGTGCCAGCAGCCCCCTATTTGGCGGGGGGGGACATGACTACGAGCAGTACTTC.